This TCR beta chain was identified during a study of glioma-infiltrating T cells after dendritic cell vaccination. The PCR used 60 V beta and 13 J beta primers. TCRdb's table, derived via immunoSEQ multiplex PCR, lists solely in-frame clones and lacks some. Among 85,000 or so clones, 85% were seen once, and the ten largest hold about 9.3%. On this clone: The antigen remains undetermined.

Sample time point: after dendritic cell vaccination, including at tumor progression/relapse. Per the germline V gene, CDR1 is MNHEY and CDR2 is SVGAGI. With 10 bases removed from V and 7 bases from J, the gap between germline ends came to 16 bases. This CDR3 has 12 amino acids. Study observations and caveats: Survival was not directly related to TCR clonality in these patients. Few patients contributed both blood and tumor specimens.

V usage is TRBV6-5 and J usage is TRBJ1-1, with D possibly matching TRBD1 (5 bases). The receptor's source is a human donor with glioblastoma. The sample in question was blood, obtained after dendritic cell vaccination. CDR3: CATKRGPNEAFF. CDR3 DNA sequence: TGTGCCACCAAAAGGGGCCCGAATGAAGCTTTCTTT.